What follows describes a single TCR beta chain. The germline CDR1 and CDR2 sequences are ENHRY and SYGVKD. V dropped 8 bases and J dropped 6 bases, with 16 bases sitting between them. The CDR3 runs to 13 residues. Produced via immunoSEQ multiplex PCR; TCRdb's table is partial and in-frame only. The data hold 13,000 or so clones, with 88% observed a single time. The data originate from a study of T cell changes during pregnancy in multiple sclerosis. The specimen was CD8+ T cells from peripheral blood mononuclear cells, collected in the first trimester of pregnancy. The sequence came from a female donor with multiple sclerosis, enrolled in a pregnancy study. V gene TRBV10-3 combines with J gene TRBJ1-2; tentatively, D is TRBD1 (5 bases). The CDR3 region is CAIEGSGPDGYTF. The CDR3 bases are TGTGCCATCGAAGGTTCAGGGCCGGATGGCTACACCTTC.